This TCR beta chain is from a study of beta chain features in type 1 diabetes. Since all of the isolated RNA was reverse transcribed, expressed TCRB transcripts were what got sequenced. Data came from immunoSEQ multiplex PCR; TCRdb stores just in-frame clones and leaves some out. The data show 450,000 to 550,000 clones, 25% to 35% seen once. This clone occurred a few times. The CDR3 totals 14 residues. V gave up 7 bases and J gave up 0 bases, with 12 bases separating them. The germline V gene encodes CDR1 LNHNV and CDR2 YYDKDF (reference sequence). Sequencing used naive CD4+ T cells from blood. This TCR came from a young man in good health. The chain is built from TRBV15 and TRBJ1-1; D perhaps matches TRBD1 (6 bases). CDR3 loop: CATTPDRVNTEAFF. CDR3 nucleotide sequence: TGTGCCACCACCCCGGACAGAGTGAACACTGAAGCTTTCTTT.